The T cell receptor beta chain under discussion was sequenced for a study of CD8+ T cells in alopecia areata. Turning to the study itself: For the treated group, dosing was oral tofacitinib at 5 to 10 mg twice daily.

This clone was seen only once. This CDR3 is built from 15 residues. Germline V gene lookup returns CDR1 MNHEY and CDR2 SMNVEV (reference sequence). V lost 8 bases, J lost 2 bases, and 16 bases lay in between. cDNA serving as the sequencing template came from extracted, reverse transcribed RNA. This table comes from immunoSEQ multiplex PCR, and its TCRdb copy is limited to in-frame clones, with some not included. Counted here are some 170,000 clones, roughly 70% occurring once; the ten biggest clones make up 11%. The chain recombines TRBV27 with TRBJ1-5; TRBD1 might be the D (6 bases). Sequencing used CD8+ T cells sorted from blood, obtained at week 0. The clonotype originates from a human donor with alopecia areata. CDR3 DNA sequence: TGTGCCAGCTCGGACCCAGGGGTTGGCAATCAGCCCCAGCATTTT. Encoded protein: CASSDPGVGNQPQHF.